The clone carrying this TCR beta chain was detected only a few times. Its antigen is undetermined. This sample was taken from a study of beta chain features in type 1 diabetes. Study observations and caveats: Relative to healthy donors, patients appeared to have naive, central memory and Treg TCRB repertoires that were more similar.

The isolated RNA, all of it, was reverse transcribed, so expressed TCRB transcripts were what got sequenced. The protocol was immunoSEQ multiplex PCR, while the TCRdb copy is restricted to in-frame clones and leaves out a portion. The table lists about 320,000 clones, 11% to 15% of them singletons. Only one heparinised blood draw was taken per donor, and its volume averaged around 100 mL. Between the trimmed V and J ends, which lost 7 bases and 5 bases, there was a span of 14 bases. From germline, CDR1 is LNHDA and CDR2 SQIVND (reference sequence). The length of the CDR3 is 13 residues. The receptor was derived from a man aged 30 to 45 in good health. The sample taken for sequencing was central memory CD4+ T cells from blood. The J gene is TRBJ2-5, the V gene TRBV19; D gene uncertain. CDR3 sequence (DNA): TGTGCCAGTACCCAAAGGTTGCATGAGACCCAGTACTTC. This gives the protein CASTQRLHETQYF.